What follows are 14 T cell receptor beta chains derived from one specimen sequenced in a study. TCRdb independently ran MiXCR on the 5' RACE reads; one entry per CDR3 protein. Altogether around 7,000 distinct CDR3 sequences are present, around 37% being singletons, with the ten largest covering less than 5.5%. The sample comprised memory CD4+ T cells sorted from blood. Described subset: memory CD4+ T cells, CD4+CD45RO+CD25-. These receptors were obtained from a female donor with breast cancer.

This clonotype appeared a few times. The chain joins TRBV5-1 to TRBJ1-1; perhaps TRBD1 as D (5 bases). The CDR3 length is 15 residues. Germline V gene data show CDR1 as SGHRS and CDR2 as YFSETQ. Trimming left V 3 bases short and J 3 bases short, with 15 bases between. The DNA for the CDR3 is TGCGCCAGCAGCTCCTGGGGCTCGGGGGACACTGAAGCTTTCTTT. As protein: CASSSWGSGDTEAFF.

This sequence joins TRBV28 and TRBJ2-3; 7 positions match TRBD2. The CDR3 sequence is 15 residues long. Germline V gives CDR1 MDHEN, CDR2 SYDVKM. V lost 7 bases, J lost 0 bases, and 7 bases stayed unmatched. The CDR3 sequence: CASTGSGASTDTQYF. The CDR3 DNA sequence: TGTGCCAGCACCGGAAGCGGGGCAAGCACAGATACGCAGTATTTT.

This clonotype ranks as medium-sized. The chain couples TRBV20-1 to TRBJ1-2; D might be TRBD1 (6 bases). The V gene's germline CDR1 is DFQATT and CDR2 SNEGSKA (reference sequence). The V and J ends lost 6 bases and 0 bases respectively, with 11 bases between them. The CDR3 is made up of 13 amino acids. Here the CDR3 reads CSAWTDTNYGYTF. As DNA, the CDR3 is TGCAGTGCGTGGACAGATACTAACTATGGCTACACCTTC.

DNA for the CDR3: TGCGCCAGCAGACAGGGAAACGAAAAACTGTTTTTT. Encoded protein: CASRQGNEKLFF. The gene calls are TRBV5-1 and TRBJ1-4, with D perhaps matching TRBD1 (6 bases). Trimming took off 5 bases at V and 8 bases at J, with 10 bases between the two ends. From germline, CDR1 is SGHRS and CDR2 YFSETQ. The CDR3 runs 12 residues. The full variable domain, with the rest looked up from reference TRBV5-1 and TRBJ1-4, is KAGVTQTPRYLIKTRGQQVTLSCSPISGHRSVSWYQQTPGQGLQFLFEYFSETQRNKGNFPGRFSGRQFSNSRSEMNVSTLELGDSALYLCASRQGNEKLFFGSGTQLSVL.

This clonotype was seen only a few times. The CDR3 DNA reads as TGTGCCAGCAGCCGGTCGGGGTTGAACACTGAAGCTTTCTTT. This sequence encodes CASSRSGLNTEAFF. The V gene is TRBV5-4, the J gene TRBJ1-1; D gene unclear. Trimming left V 4 bases short and J 0 bases short, with 10 bases between. The CDR3 runs to 14 residues. The germline gives CDR1 SGHNT, CDR2 YYREEE (reference sequence).

This clonotype was seen once. The gene calls are TRBV5-1 and TRBJ2-7; 7 nucleotides agree with TRBD1. V was clipped by 4 bases and J by 3 bases; unmatched bases: 7. CDR3 length: 14 residues. Germline V CDR1 and CDR2: SGHRS, YFSETQ. CDR3 DNA sequence: TGCGCCAGCAGCCAGCGAACAGGGGTCTACGAGCAGTACTTC. Protein sequence: CASSQRTGVYEQYF.

This clonotype was seen only a few times. The rearrangement links TRBV6-1 to TRBJ1-2; 9 bases are shared with TRBD1. V gave up 2 bases and J gave up 6 bases; unmatched junction bases: 7. Germline CDR1 and CDR2: MNHNS and SASEGT. The CDR3 is 15 residues long. CDR3 DNA sequence: TGTGCCAGCAGTGAAACCGGACAGGGGTGGGATGGCTACACCTTC. This codes for CASSETGQGWDGYTF.

The J gene is TRBJ2-7, the V gene TRBV30, with 10 nucleotides matching TRBD1. CDR3 size: 14 residues. CDR1 and CDR2 from the germline V gene are GTSNPN and SVGIG (reference sequence). V dropped 2 bases and J dropped 3; count of bases not matched to a gene: 4. The CDR3 protein is CAWSPGTGDYEQYF. The CDR3 nucleotides read TGTGCCTGGAGTCCCGGGACAGGGGACTACGAGCAGTACTTC.

This rearrangement joins TRBV11-2 to TRBJ2-1, with a tentative D call TRBD1 (6 bases). Germline V lookup: CDR1 SGHAT, CDR2 FQNNGV. The CDR3 covers 16 residues. V was pared by 5 bases and J by 0 bases, with 14 bases between. This chain's CDR3 is CASSLRQAYSYNEQFF. CDR3 bases: TGTGCCAGCAGCCTCCGACAGGCCTACTCCTACAATGAGCAGTTCTTC.

The chain couples TRBV11-1 to TRBJ1-1; D is unresolved. Trimming removed 5 bases at V and 0 bases at J, with 13 bases between. CDR3 length: 15 amino acids. Germline CDR1 and CDR2: SGHAT and FQDESV (reference sequence). CDR3 DNA sequence: TGTGCCAGCAGCCAATTCGAGGCTCTGAACACTGAAGCTTTCTTT. This gives the protein CASSQFEALNTEAFF.

The table lists this clonotype with a few counts. The rearrangement uses TRBV7-9 and TRBJ2-3; no clear D gene. Per the germline V gene, CDR1 is SEHNR and CDR2 is FQNEAQ (reference sequence). Trimming stripped 5 bases from V and 5 bases from J, with 14 bases between. CDR3 length: 14 residues. In DNA form, the CDR3 reads TGTGCCAGCAGCGCGCAGTGGGGTCAAGATACGCAGTATTTT. The encoded protein is CASSAQWGQDTQYF.

By sample fraction, this clonotype is medium-sized (0.01 to 0.1%). The J gene is TRBJ2-5, the V gene TRBV25-1, with 7 bases aligning to TRBD2. Per the germline V gene, CDR1 is MGHDK and CDR2 is SYGVNS. The CDR3 is made up of 13 amino acids. J gave up 5 bases and V 2 bases, and 2 bases lay outside the gene matches. As DNA, the CDR3 is TGTGCCAGCAGTGAAAACGGGAGGGAGACCCAGTACTTC. Translating gives CASSENGRETQYF. The full variable domain, rest sourced from reference TRBV25-1 and TRBJ2-5, is EADIYQTPRYLVIGTGKKITLECSQTMGHDKMYWYQQDPGMELHLIHYSYGVNSTEKGDLSSESTVSRIRTEHFPLTLESARPSHTSQYLCASSENGRETQYFGPGTRLLVL.

The gene calls are TRBV10-3 and TRBJ1-1, with D perhaps TRBD1 (5 bases). The CDR3 loop spans 15 amino acids. V lost 3 bases to trimming and J lost 2 bases, with 13 bases between them. The V gene's germline CDR1 is ENHRY and CDR2 SYGVKD. The CDR3 coding sequence is TGTGCCATCAGTGACCCCTCCGGGGCTAACACTGAAGCTTTCTTT. Translating gives CAISDPSGANTEAFF.

This clonotype has just a few counts. The chain couples TRBV3-1 to TRBJ2-1; no definite D call. Per the germline V gene, CDR1 is LGHDT and CDR2 is YNNKEL (reference sequence). Trimming took 0 bases from V and 13 from J, leaving 13 bases between them. The CDR3 sequence is 13 residues long. CDR3 protein: CASSQERGSIQFF. CDR3 DNA: TGTGCCAGCAGCCAAGAGCGAGGCAGCATCCAGTTCTTC.